Listed below are T cell receptor beta chains from one sample, sequenced in a study of identical twins. MiXCR was run by TCRdb on the 5' RACE reads, yielding one entry per CDR3 protein. Among more than 1.5 million distinct CDR3 sequences listed, roughly 35% were seen once. The sequenced sample consisted of cord blood. All receptors derive from a newborn girl in good health. CDR3s include the opening cysteine and the closing phenylalanine or tryptophan. The D gene is left open where the match is weak. Some rows mark clone size as missing; the rest say once, few, many or name a class of expanded clone.

>TRBD2|.|TRBV5-1|TRBJ2-2
CASSPTSTTGELFF
TGCGCCAGCAGTCCGACTAGCACCACCGGGGAGCTGTTTTTT
>.|few|TRBV7-2|TRBJ2-1
CASRQRAYNEQFF
TGTGCCAGCAGGCAGCGGGCCTACAATGAGCAGTTCTTC
>.|.|TRBV20-1|TRBJ2-7
CSAGSSYNEQYF
TGCAGTGCTGGCTCCTCCTACAATGAGCAGTACTTC
>.|many|TRBV25-1|TRBJ1-5
CASSESQGNQPQHF
TGTGCCAGCAGTGAATCCCAGGGCAATCAGCCCCAGCATTTT
>.|.|TRBV7-9|TRBJ1-4
CASSPVAFYEKLFF
TGTGCCAGCAGCCCTGTCGCTTTCTATGAAAAACTGTTTTTT
>TRBD1|few|TRBV6-6|TRBJ1-2
CASSYSRTGLGYTF
TGTGCCAGCAGTTACTCCCGGACAGGGTTGGGCTACACCTTC
>TRBD2|.|TRBV7-2|TRBJ2-5
CASSYSGGFQETQYF
TGTGCCAGCAGCTACAGCGGGGGATTTCAAGAGACCCAGTACTTC
>.|.|TRBV9|TRBJ2-3
CASEERMQYF
TGTGCCAGCGAGGAGCGAATGCAGTATTTT
>TRBD1|few|TRBV7-9|TRBJ2-7
CASSLRTGWNYEQYF
TGTGCCAGCAGCTTACGGACAGGGTGGAATTACGAGCAGTACTTC
>.|few|TRBV27|TRBJ1-2
CAPTHRVSGYTF
TGTGCCCCAACTCACAGGGTCTCTGGCTACACCTTC
>TRBD1|.|TRBV29-1|TRBJ2-1
CSVVPLWDRSGDEQFF
TGCAGCGTCGTCCCACTCTGGGACAGGTCCGGGGATGAGCAGTTCTTC
>.|.|TRBV2|TRBJ2-3
CASSDPTGPSTDTQYF
TGTGCCAGCAGTGACCCGACTGGCCCTAGCACAGATACGCAGTATTTT
>.|.|TRBV11-2|TRBJ2-3
CASSLAYSDTQYF
TGTGCCAGCAGCTTAGCATATTCAGATACGCAGTATTTT
>.|once|TRBV20-1|TRBJ2-7
CSARGYGGPTYNEQYF
TGCAGTGCTAGGGGGTATGGGGGTCCTACTTACAATGAGCAGTACTTC
>.|few|TRBV1|TRBJ2-1
CTSSPSGRGINEQFF
TGCACCAGCAGCCCTAGCGGGAGGGGAATCAATGAGCAGTTCTTC
>.|.|TRBV5-6|TRBJ1-1
CASSGTVHVEYTEAFF
TGTGCCAGCAGCGGAACCGTACACGTTGAGTACACTGAAGCTTTCTTT
>TRBD2|.|TRBV4-1|TRBJ2-7
CASSQRAGGYEQYF
TGCGCCAGCAGCCAACGAGCGGGAGGCTACGAGCAGTACTTC
>.|few|TRBV28|TRBJ1-5
CASSTDKFGNQPQHF
TGTGCCAGCAGTACGGACAAATTCGGCAATCAGCCCCAGCATTTT
>.|many|TRBV7-6|TRBJ2-6
CASSLGASSGANVLTF
TGTGCCAGCAGCTTAGGGGCTTCCTCTGGGGCCAACGTCCTGACTTTC
>TRBD2|.|TRBV4-1|TRBJ2-1
CASSAKETGLAGDPPLYNEQFF
TGCGCCAGCAGCGCAAAAGAAACGGGACTAGCGGGGGACCCTCCTCTTTACAATGAGCAGTTCTTC
>.|few|TRBV20-1|TRBJ1-1
CIPTPSRLNTEAFF
TGCATTCCAACCCCCAGCCGGCTGAACACTGAAGCTTTCTTT
>.|few|TRBV12-3/TRBV12-4|TRBJ2-7
CATLGRNYEQYF
TGTGCCACACTGGGACGCAACTACGAGCAGTACTTC
>.|.|TRBV7-9|TRBJ1-2
CASKAARGNYTF
TGTGCCAGCAAGGCGGCGAGGGGAAACTACACCTTC
>TRBD2|.|TRBV7-8|TRBJ2-1
CASSFHGRPYNEQFF
TGTGCCAGCAGCTTCCACGGGAGGCCCTACAATGAGCAGTTCTTC